The clone carrying this T cell receptor beta chain came up a few times. V shed 4 bases and J 0 bases; nucleotides not matched to a gene: 13. The CDR3 sequence is 18 residues long. Germline V gene data show CDR1 as SGHRS and CDR2 as YFSETQ. These data are taken from a study of blood T cell repertoires in COVID-19. Only in-frame clones appear in the TCRdb table, and some are missing; sequencing was by immunoSEQ multiplex PCR. The sample holds approximately 200,000 clones, approximately 86% seen once. This TCR came from a woman aged 25-40 years who had been exposed to COVID-19. This sequence joins TRBV5-1 and TRBJ2-3; 8 bases agree with TRBD2. The sample comprised PBMCs or T cells enriched from blood (not recorded which). The CDR3 coding sequence is TGCGCCAGCAGCACAGGAGCGGGGGCCGTATTTAGCACAGATACGCAGTATTTT. Protein product: CASSTGAGAVFSTDTQYF.